Listed below are T cell receptor beta chains from one sample, sequenced in a study of blood T cell repertoires in COVID-19. The repertoire was sequenced with immunoSEQ multiplex PCR; TCRdb's copy has only in-frame clones and lacks some. The sample contains roughly 70,000 clones, approximately 90% of which appear only once. Material: peripheral blood. Receptors originate from a human donor in a cohort sampled during active COVID-19. The CDR3 runs from the conserved cysteine through the conserved F or W. The D gene is left open where the match is weak. Clone size is stated in some rows and not others, as once, few, many or a class when expanded.

TRBV5-1	TRBJ1-1	-	-	CASSLNGGTEAFF	TGCGCCAGCAGCTTAAACGGGGGGACTGAAGCTTTCTTT
TRBV6-1	TRBJ1-5	few	-	CASSEYGVNQPQHF	TGTGCCAGCAGTGAATATGGAGTCAATCAGCCCCAGCATTTT
TRBV9	TRBJ1-1	-	TRBD1	CASSAPTGGVATEAFF	TGTGCCAGCAGCGCCCCAACAGGGGGCGTCGCCACTGAAGCTTTCTTT
TRBV5-4	TRBJ2-3	-	TRBD1	CASSLGTGTTASTDTQYF	TGTGCCAGCAGCTTGGGGACAGGTACTACTGCTAGCACAGATACGCAGTATTTT
TRBV12-3/TRBV12-4	TRBJ2-3	-	-	CASSAIGTDTQYF	TGTGCCAGCAGCGCCATAGGCACAGATACGCAGTATTTT
TRBV7-6	TRBJ2-7	few	-	CASSRGEGFSYEQYF	TGTGCCAGCAGCCGAGGAGAGGGCTTCTCCTACGAGCAGTACTTC
TRBV6-5	TRBJ1-2	-	TRBD1	CASSSRDSYGYTF	TGTGCCAGCAGTTCCCGGGACAGCTATGGCTACACCTTC
TRBV7-9	TRBJ1-6	-	TRBD1	CASSFEGAESPLHF	TGTGCCAGCAGCTTCGAGGGGGCGGAATCACCCCTCCACTTT
TRBV25-1	TRBJ1-2	-	-	CASSPSGREGYTF	TGTGCCAGCAGTCCTTCGGGGAGGGAGGGCTACACCTTC
TRBV18	TRBJ2-5	-	TRBD2	CASSPPTTSGNQETQYF	TGTGCCAGCTCACCACCGACGACTAGCGGCAACCAAGAGACCCAGTACTTC
TRBV4-3	TRBJ2-2	-	TRBD1	CASSQEGTGRTGELFF	TGCGCCAGCAGCCAAGAGGGGACAGGGCGAACCGGGGAGCTGTTTTTT
TRBV19	TRBJ2-2	-	TRBD1	CASSNEGQGGTGELFF	TGTGCCAGTAGTAACGAGGGACAGGGTGGAACCGGGGAGCTGTTTTTT
TRBV3-1/TRBV3-2	TRBJ2-2	-	TRBD1	CASSQGQGVPGELFF	TGTGCCAGCAGCCAGGGACAGGGAGTTCCCGGGGAGCTGTTTTTT
TRBV5-8	TRBJ2-5	-	-	CASTNTGPGAQYF	TGTGCCAGCACAAATACAGGGCCCGGGGCCCAGTACTTC
TRBV19	TRBJ1-3	-	-	CASSINGGGSGNTIYF	TGTGCCAGTAGTATTAATGGTGGAGGGTCTGGAAACACCATATATTTT
TRBV11-2	TRBJ1-4	-	-	CASSFESSTTNEKLFF	TGTGCCAGCAGCTTTGAGTCATCTACAACTAATGAAAAACTGTTTTTT
TRBV11-2	TRBJ1-1	-	-	CASSLEQGTGNTEAFF	TGTGCCAGCAGCTTAGAGCAGGGCACGGGGAACACTGAAGCTTTCTTT
TRBV5-6	TRBJ1-6	-	-	CASSLGQGNSPLHF	TGTGCCAGCAGCTTGGGGCAGGGGAATTCACCCCTCCACTTT
TRBV6-5	TRBJ1-1	-	-	CASKNDGVNTEAFF	TGTGCCAGCAAAAACGACGGAGTGAACACTGAAGCTTTCTTT
TRBV3-1/TRBV3-2	TRBJ2-5	-	TRBD2	CASSLRGGQETQYF	TGTGCCAGCAGCCTCCGCGGGGGTCAAGAGACCCAGTACTTC
TRBV29-1	TRBJ2-1	-	-	CSVLSGYNEQFF	TGCAGCGTTCTCAGCGGCTACAATGAGCAGTTCTTC
TRBV12-3/TRBV12-4	TRBJ1-1	-	-	CASSFKTGTEAFF	TGTGCCAGCAGTTTTAAGACTGGCACTGAAGCTTTCTTT
TRBV6-6	TRBJ2-7	-	-	CASSSPTLSSYEQYF	TGTGCCAGCAGTTCTCCGACTCTAAGCTCCTACGAGCAGTACTTC
TRBV18	TRBJ1-1	once	-	CASSLLKITDTEAFF	TGTGCCAGCTCCCTGTTAAAGATAACGGACACTGAAGCTTTCTTT
TRBV7-9	TRBJ2-2	once	-	CASSPIRGVWELFF	TGTGCCAGCAGCCCGATTCGCGGGGTGTGGGAGCTGTTTTTT
TRBV6-2/TRBV6-3	TRBJ2-3	-	TRBD1	CASSYSKGGGITDTQYF	TGTGCCAGCAGTTACTCGAAAGGGGGCGGAATCACAGATACGCAGTATTTT
TRBV10-1	TRBJ1-2	-	TRBD1	CASSESGTAGYTF	TGCGCCAGCAGTGAGTCGGGGACAGCTGGCTACACCTTC
TRBV6-1	TRBJ2-5	once	-	CASSELNKQETQYF	TGTGCCAGCAGTGAATTAAACAAGCAAGAGACCCAGTACTTC
TRBV28	TRBJ1-6	-	TRBD1	CASSPTGEFSPLHF	TGTGCCAGCAGCCCGACAGGGGAATTTTCACCCCTCCACTTT
TRBV7-9	TRBJ2-5	few	TRBD1	CASSLNRGDTQYF	TGTGCCAGCAGCCTTAACAGGGGGGACACCCAGTACTTC
TRBV2	TRBJ1-1	-	-	CASSGGGRAEAFF	TGTGCCAGCAGTGGGGGGGGGAGAGCTGAAGCTTTCTTT
TRBV19	TRBJ1-6	-	-	CASSSVAGENSPLHF	TGTGCCAGTAGTTCGGTGGCAGGGGAGAATTCACCCCTCCACTTT
TRBV6-8	TRBJ2-2	-	TRBD1	CARLVIRGTGELFF	TGTGCCAGATTAGTCATCAGGGGGACCGGGGAGCTGTTTTTT
TRBV7-9	TRBJ1-3	-	-	CASSPNSAGNTIYF	TGTGCCAGCAGCCCCAACTCCGCTGGAAACACCATATATTTT
TRBV28	TRBJ2-1	once	-	CASSRTVEQFF	TGTGCCAGCAGTCGGACAGTCGAGCAGTTCTTC
TRBV21-1	TRBJ1-2	-	-	CASSSLRQGNYGYTF	TGTGCCAGCAGCTCGCTGAGACAGGGAAACTATGGCTACACCTTC
TRBV27	TRBJ2-1	-	-	CASRQLTGTGTYHEQFF	TGTGCCAGCAGGCAGTTAACGGGGACGGGGACTTACCATGAGCAGTTCTTC
TRBV19	TRBJ1-4	-	TRBD1	CASSKPPGGTEKLFF	TGTGCCAGTAGTAAGCCACCAGGGGGTACTGAAAAACTGTTTTTT
TRBV12-3/TRBV12-4	TRBJ1-1	-	TRBD1	CASSPRQGARAFF	TGTGCCAGCAGTCCACGACAGGGGGCTAGAGCTTTCTTT
TRBV3-1/TRBV3-2	TRBJ1-3	-	TRBD1	CASSPQGAGNTIYF	TGTGCCAGCAGCCCGCAGGGGGCTGGAAACACCATATATTTT
TRBV3-1/TRBV3-2	TRBJ1-5	-	-	CASSPAGSYNQPQHF	TGTGCCAGCAGCCCAGCGGGGAGTTACAATCAGCCCCAGCATTTT
TRBV18	TRBJ1-1	once	TRBD1	CASSDTGANTEAFF	TGTGCCAGCTCCGATACAGGGGCGAACACTGAAGCTTTCTTT
TRBV2	TRBJ2-3	few	-	CASTSAGSDTQYF	TGTGCCAGCACCTCGGCCGGGTCAGATACGCAGTATTTT
TRBV7-9	TRBJ2-7	-	-	CASSLGGQPEQYF	TGTGCCAGCAGCTTAGGGGGACAACCGGAGCAGTACTTC
TRBV10-1	TRBJ1-1	-	-	CASSEGALMNTEAFF	TGCGCCAGCAGTGAGGGGGCTTTAATGAACACTGAAGCTTTCTTT
TRBV19	TRBJ2-1	-	-	CASSKDSPNEQFF	TGTGCCAGTAGTAAGGACAGCCCCAATGAGCAGTTCTTC
TRBV20-1	TRBJ2-2	-	-	CSASSGLNTGELFF	TGCAGTGCTAGTTCAGGCTTAAACACCGGGGAGCTGTTTTTT
TRBV29-1	TRBJ1-3	-	-	CSVFPISGNTIYF	TGCAGCGTTTTCCCCATCTCTGGAAACACCATATATTTT
TRBV6-5	TRBJ2-7	-	TRBD2	CASSWTSWGEQYF	TGTGCCAGCAGTTGGACTAGCTGGGGAGAGCAGTACTTC
TRBV18	TRBJ1-2	-	TRBD1	CASSRGGAYGYTF	TGTGCCAGCTCACGAGGGGGCGCCTATGGCTACACCTTC
TRBV2	TRBJ1-2	once	-	CASSDLRIAYGYTF	TGTGCCAGCAGTGACCTAAGAATAGCCTATGGCTACACCTTC